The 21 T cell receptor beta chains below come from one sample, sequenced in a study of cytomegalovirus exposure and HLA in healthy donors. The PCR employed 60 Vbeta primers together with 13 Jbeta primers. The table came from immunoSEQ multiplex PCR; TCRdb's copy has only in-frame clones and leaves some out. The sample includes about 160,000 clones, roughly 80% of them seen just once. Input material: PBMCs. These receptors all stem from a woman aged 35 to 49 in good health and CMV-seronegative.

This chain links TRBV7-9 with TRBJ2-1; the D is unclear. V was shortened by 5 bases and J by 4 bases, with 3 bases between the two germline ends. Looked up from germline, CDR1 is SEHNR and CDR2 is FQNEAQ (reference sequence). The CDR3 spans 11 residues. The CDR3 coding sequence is TGTGCCAGCAGCGTATACAATGAGCAGTTCTTC. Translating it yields CASSVYNEQFF.

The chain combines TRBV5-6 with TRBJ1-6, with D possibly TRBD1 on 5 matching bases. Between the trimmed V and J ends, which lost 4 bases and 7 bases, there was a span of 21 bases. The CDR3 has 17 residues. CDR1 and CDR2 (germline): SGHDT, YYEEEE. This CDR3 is CASSRQTGPIGNSPLHF. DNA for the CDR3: TGTGCCAGCAGCCGACAAACAGGTCCAATTGGGAATTCACCCCTCCACTTT.

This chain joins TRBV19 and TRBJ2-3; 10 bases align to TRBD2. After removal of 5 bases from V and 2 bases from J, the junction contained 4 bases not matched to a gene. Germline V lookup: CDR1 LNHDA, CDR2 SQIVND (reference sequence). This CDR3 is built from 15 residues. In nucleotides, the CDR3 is TGTGCCAGTAGTCGGACTAGCGGAAACACAGATACGCAGTATTTT. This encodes CASSRTSGNTDTQYF. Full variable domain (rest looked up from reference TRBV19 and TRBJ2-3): DGGITQSPKYLFRKEGQNVTLSCEQNLNHDAMYWYRQDPGQGLRLIYYSQIVNDFQKGDIAEGYSVSREKKESFPLTVTSAQKNPTAFYLCASSRTSGNTDTQYFGPGTRLTVL.

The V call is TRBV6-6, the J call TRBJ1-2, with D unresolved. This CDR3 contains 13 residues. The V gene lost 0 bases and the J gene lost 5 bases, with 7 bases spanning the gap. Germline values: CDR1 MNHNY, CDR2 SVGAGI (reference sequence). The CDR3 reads CASSYSVFYGYTF. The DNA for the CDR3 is TGTGCCAGCAGTTACTCCGTCTTTTATGGCTACACCTTC.

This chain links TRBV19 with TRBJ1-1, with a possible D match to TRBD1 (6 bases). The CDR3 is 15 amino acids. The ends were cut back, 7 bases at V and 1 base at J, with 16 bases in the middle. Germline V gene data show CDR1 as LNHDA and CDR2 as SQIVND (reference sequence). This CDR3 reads CASTLLDRRNTEAFF. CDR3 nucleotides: TGTGCCAGTACACTACTGGACAGACGGAACACTGAAGCTTTCTTT.

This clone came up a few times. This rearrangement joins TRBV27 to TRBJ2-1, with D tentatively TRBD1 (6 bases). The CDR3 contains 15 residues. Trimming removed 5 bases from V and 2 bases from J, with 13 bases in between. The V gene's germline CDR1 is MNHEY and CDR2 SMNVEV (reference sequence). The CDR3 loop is CASSLRRQAYNEQFF. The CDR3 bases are TGTGCCAGCAGTCTTCGCCGACAGGCCTACAATGAGCAGTTCTTC.

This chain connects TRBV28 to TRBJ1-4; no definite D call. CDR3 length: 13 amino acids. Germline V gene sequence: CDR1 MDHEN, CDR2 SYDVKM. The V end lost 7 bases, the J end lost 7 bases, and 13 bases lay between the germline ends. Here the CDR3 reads CASMAGLSEKLFF. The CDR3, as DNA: TGTGCCAGCATGGCGGGTCTGAGTGAAAAACTGTTTTTT.

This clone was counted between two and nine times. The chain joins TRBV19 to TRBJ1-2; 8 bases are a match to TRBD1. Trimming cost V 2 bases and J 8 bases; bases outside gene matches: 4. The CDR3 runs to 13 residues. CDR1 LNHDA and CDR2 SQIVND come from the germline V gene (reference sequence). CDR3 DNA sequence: TGTGCCAGTAGTATATTCACAGGGGGAGGCTACACCTTC. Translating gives CASSIFTGGGYTF.

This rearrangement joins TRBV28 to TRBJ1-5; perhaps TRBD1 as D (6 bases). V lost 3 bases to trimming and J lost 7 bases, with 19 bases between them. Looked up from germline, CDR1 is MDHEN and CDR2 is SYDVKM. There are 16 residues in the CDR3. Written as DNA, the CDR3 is TGTGCCAGCAGTTTTTCCGGTGTCGGGGGGGGCCAGCCCCAGCATTTT. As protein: CASSFSGVGGGQPQHF.

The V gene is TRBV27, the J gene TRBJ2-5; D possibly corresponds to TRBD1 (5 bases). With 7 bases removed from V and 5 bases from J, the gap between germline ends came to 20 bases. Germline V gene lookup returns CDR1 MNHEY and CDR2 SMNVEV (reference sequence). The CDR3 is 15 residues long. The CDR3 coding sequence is TGTGCCAGCAAACTGGAAGGTTTGAAGGGGGAGACCCAGTACTTC. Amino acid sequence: CASKLEGLKGETQYF.

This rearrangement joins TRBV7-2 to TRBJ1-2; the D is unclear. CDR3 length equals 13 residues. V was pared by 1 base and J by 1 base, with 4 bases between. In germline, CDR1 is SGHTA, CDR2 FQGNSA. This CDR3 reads CASSLVINYGYTF. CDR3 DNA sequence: TGTGCCAGCAGCTTAGTAATTAACTATGGCTACACCTTC. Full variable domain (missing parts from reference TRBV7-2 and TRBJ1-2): GAGVSQSPSNKVTEKGKDVELRCDPISGHTALYWYRQSLGQGLEFLIYFQGNSAPDKSGLPSDRFSAERTGGSVSTLTIQRTQQEDSAVYLCASSLVINYGYTFGSGTRLTVV.

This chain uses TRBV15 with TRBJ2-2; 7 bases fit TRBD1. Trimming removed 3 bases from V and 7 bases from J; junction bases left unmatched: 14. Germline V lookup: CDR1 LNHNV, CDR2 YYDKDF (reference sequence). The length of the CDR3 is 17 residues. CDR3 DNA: TGTGCCACCAGCAGTATGACAGGGAAGATCGTTCACGGGGAGCTGTTTTTT. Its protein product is CATSSMTGKIVHGELFF.

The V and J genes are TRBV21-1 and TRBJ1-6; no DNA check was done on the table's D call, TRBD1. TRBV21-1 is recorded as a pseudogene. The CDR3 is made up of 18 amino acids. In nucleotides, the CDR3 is TGTGCCAGCAACAGGCTTGGTCCCATTGTCTCCTATAATTCACCCCTCCACTTT. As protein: CASNRLGPIVSYNSPLHF.

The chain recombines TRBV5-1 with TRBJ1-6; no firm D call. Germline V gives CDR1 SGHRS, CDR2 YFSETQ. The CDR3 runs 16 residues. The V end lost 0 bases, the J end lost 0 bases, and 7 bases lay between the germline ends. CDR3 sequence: CASSLGRSSYNSPLHF. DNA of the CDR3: TGCGCCAGCAGCTTGGGCAGAAGCTCCTATAATTCACCCCTCCACTTT. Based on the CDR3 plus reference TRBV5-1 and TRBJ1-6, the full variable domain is KAGVTQTPRYLIKTRGQQVTLSCSPISGHRSVSWYQQTPGQGLQFLFEYFSETQRNKGNFPGRFSGRQFSNSRSEMNVSTLELGDSALYLCASSLGRSSYNSPLHFGNGTRLTVT.

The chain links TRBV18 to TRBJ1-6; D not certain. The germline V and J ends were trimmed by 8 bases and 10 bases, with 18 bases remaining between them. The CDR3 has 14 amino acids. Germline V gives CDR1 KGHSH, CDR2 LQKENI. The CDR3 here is CASTATDGNSPLHF. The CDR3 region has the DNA TGTGCCAGCACAGCAACCGACGGCAACTCACCCCTCCACTTT.

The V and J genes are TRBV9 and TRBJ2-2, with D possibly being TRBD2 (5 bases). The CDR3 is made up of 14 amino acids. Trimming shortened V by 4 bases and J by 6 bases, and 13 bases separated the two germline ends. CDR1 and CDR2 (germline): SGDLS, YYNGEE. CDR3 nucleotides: TGTGCCAGCAGCCTTACTAGTAGGGCCGGGGAGCTGTTTTTT. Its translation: CASSLTSRAGELFF. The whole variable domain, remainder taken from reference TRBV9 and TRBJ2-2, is DSGVTQTPKHLITATGQRVTLRCSPRSGDLSVYWYQQSLDQGLQFLIQYYNGEERAKGNILERFSAQQFPDLHSELNLSSLELGDSALYFCASSLTSRAGELFFGEGSRLTVL.

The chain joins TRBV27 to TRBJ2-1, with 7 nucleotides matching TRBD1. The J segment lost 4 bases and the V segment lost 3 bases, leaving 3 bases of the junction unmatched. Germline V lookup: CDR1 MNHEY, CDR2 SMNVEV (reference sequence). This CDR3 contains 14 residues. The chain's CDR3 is CASSFGTVYNEQFF. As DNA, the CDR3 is TGTGCCAGCAGTTTCGGGACAGTGTACAATGAGCAGTTCTTC.

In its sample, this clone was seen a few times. The CDR3 sequence: CTSSQVLRGQKGTQYF. CDR3 coding DNA: TGCACCAGCAGCCAAGTACTCAGGGGACAGAAAGGGACCCAGTACTTC. V and J are TRBV1 and TRBJ2-5; the table gives TRBD1 as D, unverified against the DNA. TRBV1 is assigned pseudogene status. The CDR3 is 16 amino acids.

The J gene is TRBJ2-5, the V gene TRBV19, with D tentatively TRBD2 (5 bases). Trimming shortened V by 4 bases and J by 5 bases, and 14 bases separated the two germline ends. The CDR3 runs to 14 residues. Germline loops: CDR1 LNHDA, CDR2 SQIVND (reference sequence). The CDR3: CASSTVLAYETQYF. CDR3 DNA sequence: TGTGCCAGTAGTACCGTCCTAGCATATGAGACCCAGTACTTC.

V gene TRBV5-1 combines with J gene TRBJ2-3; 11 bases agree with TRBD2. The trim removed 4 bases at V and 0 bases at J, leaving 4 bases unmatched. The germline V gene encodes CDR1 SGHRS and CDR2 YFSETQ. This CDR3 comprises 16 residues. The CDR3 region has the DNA TGCGCCAGCAGCCCGGGACTAGCGGAGAGCACAGATACGCAGTATTTT. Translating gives CASSPGLAESTDTQYF.

CDR3 protein: CASSERGFHEQYF. The CDR3 nucleotides are TGTGCCAGCAGTGAACGGGGATTCCACGAGCAGTACTTC. The chain is built from TRBV6-1 and TRBJ2-7; weak D call: TRBD2 (5 bases). Per the germline V gene, CDR1 is MNHNS and CDR2 is SASEGT. There are 13 residues in the CDR3. Trimming removed 2 bases from V and 5 bases from J, with 10 bases in between.